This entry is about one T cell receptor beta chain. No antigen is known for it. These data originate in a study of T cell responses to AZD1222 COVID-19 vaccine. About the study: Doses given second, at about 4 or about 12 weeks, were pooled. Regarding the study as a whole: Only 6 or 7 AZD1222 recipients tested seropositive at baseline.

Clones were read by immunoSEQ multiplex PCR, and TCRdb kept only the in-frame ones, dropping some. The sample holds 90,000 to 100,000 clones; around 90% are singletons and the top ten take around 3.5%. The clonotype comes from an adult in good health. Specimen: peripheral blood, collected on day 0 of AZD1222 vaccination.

This CDR3 is CATSREREGLPEAFF. The CDR3 nucleotides read TGTGCCACCAGCAGAGAAAGGGAGGGCCTCCCTGAAGCTTTCTTT. The chain recombines TRBV15 with TRBJ1-1; D gene unclear. The CDR3 consists of 15 residues. V lost 0 bases to trimming and J lost 6 bases, with 14 bases between them. Germline CDR1 reads LNHNV; CDR2 reads YYDKDF (reference sequence). Full variable domain (remainder filled in from reference TRBV15 and TRBJ1-1): DAMVIQNPRYQVTQFGKPVTLSCSQTLNHNVMYWYQQKSSQAPKLLFHYYDKDFNNEADTPDNFQSRRPNTSFCFLDIRSPGLGDTAMYLCATSREREGLPEAFFGQGTRLTVV.